This T cell receptor beta chain was captured in a study of control samples from healthy donors and cancer patients. Some clones are missing from TCRdb's copy, which holds only in-frame ones; the method was immunoSEQ multiplex PCR. Seen here are 90,000 to 150,000 clones, approximately 88% observed once, and the top ten hold around 3.4%. The sequence was obtained from a man aged 40-49 years in good health. Material for sequencing was blood.

In DNA, the CDR3 is TGCGCCAGCAGGGACAGGGAGGGTAATTCACCCCTCCACTTT. As protein: CASRDREGNSPLHF. V and J are TRBV5-1 and TRBJ1-6; 8 bases are shared with TRBD1. CDR1 and CDR2 (germline): SGHRS, YFSETQ. CDR3 size: 14 residues. With 5 bases clipped from V and 6 bases from J, the junction kept 4 bases outside the gene matches.